This is a list of T cell receptor beta chains from one sample in a study of cytomegalovirus exposure and HLA in healthy donors. Generated by immunoSEQ multiplex PCR, the TCRdb table keeps only in-frame clones and is missing some. The sample includes approximately 120,000 clones, more than 75% of them seen just once. The sample taken for sequencing was PBMCs. Receptors were obtained from a man aged 30 to 39 in good health and CMV-seropositive. The conserved cysteine and the conserved F or W are not part of the CDR3 here. A D gene is named only where the DNA matches it firmly. A clone size is listed for some rows: how often the clone was seen (once, few, many), or a class if it is expanded.

d_gene: NA; v_gene: TRBV7-3; abundance: NA; j_gene: TRBJ2-7; CDR3aa: ASSYGPSGEQY
d_gene: TRBD2; v_gene: TRBV18; abundance: NA; j_gene: TRBJ2-1; CDR3aa: ASSPRLAGEQF
d_gene: NA; v_gene: TRBV2; abundance: few; j_gene: TRBJ2-3; CDR3aa: ASQGGITLNTQY
d_gene: TRBD1; v_gene: TRBV6-5; abundance: NA; j_gene: TRBJ1-2; CDR3aa: ASSYKDRAYGYT
d_gene: NA; v_gene: TRBV7-6; abundance: NA; j_gene: TRBJ2-2; CDR3aa: ASSLLVSGELF
d_gene: TRBD1; v_gene: TRBV5-5; abundance: NA; j_gene: TRBJ2-7; CDR3aa: ASNDRGTDYEQY
d_gene: NA; v_gene: TRBV19; abundance: NA; j_gene: TRBJ1-3; CDR3aa: ASMSGSTGNTIY
d_gene: NA; v_gene: TRBV7-2; abundance: NA; j_gene: TRBJ2-3; CDR3aa: ASSFGEMYTQY
d_gene: NA; v_gene: TRBV15; abundance: few; j_gene: TRBJ1-5; CDR3aa: ATSRQVNQPQH
d_gene: NA; v_gene: TRBV28; abundance: NA; j_gene: TRBJ2-2; CDR3aa: ASTQGQTNTGELF
d_gene: NA; v_gene: TRBV10-3; abundance: NA; j_gene: TRBJ2-7; CDR3aa: AIRDNSYEQY
d_gene: TRBD2; v_gene: TRBV27; abundance: NA; j_gene: TRBJ2-2; CDR3aa: ASSWPPGGDNTGELF
d_gene: NA; v_gene: TRBV11-3; abundance: NA; j_gene: TRBJ1-1; CDR3aa: ASSLDRNTEAF
d_gene: TRBD1; v_gene: TRBV28; abundance: NA; j_gene: TRBJ2-7; CDR3aa: ASSRDRVVSYEQY
d_gene: NA; v_gene: TRBV6-5; abundance: few; j_gene: TRBJ1-3; CDR3aa: ASKQGYPGNTIY
d_gene: TRBD2; v_gene: TRBV10-3; abundance: few; j_gene: TRBJ2-7; CDR3aa: AISWTSGSYEQY
d_gene: TRBD1; v_gene: TRBV5-1; abundance: once; j_gene: TRBJ2-7; CDR3aa: ASSLAGTAYEQY
d_gene: TRBD2; v_gene: TRBV9; abundance: NA; j_gene: TRBJ2-1; CDR3aa: ASSVVAGGSPYNEQF
d_gene: TRBD1; v_gene: TRBV13; abundance: NA; j_gene: TRBJ2-1; CDR3aa: ASSARTGGNNEQF